This T cell receptor (beta chain) was retrieved from a study of CD8 T cells in ankylosing spondylitis. Study-wide results and caveats: Disease-linked clones reportedly showed significant enrichment in matched ankylosing spondylitis synovial fluid. Seemingly characteristic of ankylosing spondylitis blood was a TCR beta motif consisting of several highly homologous variants. Previously reported in reactive arthritis synovial fluid and blood were some of the motif variants.

The table lists this clonotype with a few counts. Its antigen is currently unknown. V shed 0 bases, J shed 3 bases, and the junction held 5 bases outside the gene matches. The CDR3 is 15 residues long. In germline, CDR1 is SGHRS, CDR2 YFSETQ. TCR beta libraries were made by quantitative 5'-RACE with molecular barcodes. TCRdb ran MiXCR on the 5' RACE reads and lists one entry per CDR3 protein. The sample lists about 400,000 distinct CDR3 sequences, around 20% occurring once. The sequence was collected from a male donor with ankylosing spondylitis. The chain uses TRBV5-1 and TRBJ2-7; 8 bases fit TRBD1. The source material was blood, either unsorted or a sorted T cell fraction (not recorded which). CDR3 coding DNA: TGCGCCAGCAGCTTGGAAGGACAGGGAGTCTACGAGCAGTACTTC. This encodes CASSLEGQGVYEQYF. Together with reference TRBV5-1 and TRBJ2-7, the CDR3 gives the full variable domain: KAGVTQTPRYLIKTRGQQVTLSCSPISGHRSVSWYQQTPGQGLQFLFEYFSETQRNKGNFPGRFSGRQFSNSRSEMNVSTLELGDSALYLCASSLEGQGVYEQYFGPGTRLTVT.